One and the same sample provided the 32 T cell receptor beta chains below, sequenced in a study of OX40 agonist ivuxolimab in advanced cancers. Here immunoSEQ multiplex PCR was the method, and the copy in TCRdb shows in-frame clones only, minus some. The repertoire holds fewer than 50,000 clones, with about 89% as singletons. Here the sequenced sample was CD4+ or CD8+ T cells sorted from blood, taken in a trial of the OX40 agonist ivuxolimab. Every receptor here comes from an adult with an advanced solid tumor such as melanoma, head and neck, liver or kidney cancer.

V gene TRBV5-1 combines with J gene TRBJ1-2; no definite D call. Germline CDR1 reads SGHRS; CDR2 reads YFSETQ. The CDR3 is 15 amino acids. V lost 0 bases to trimming and J lost 5 bases, with 14 bases between them. This CDR3 is CASSLATEFHYGYTF. The CDR3 DNA sequence: TGCGCCAGCAGCTTGGCGACGGAATTCCATTATGGCTACACCTTC.

The V and J genes are TRBV4-1 and TRBJ2-1, with a tentative D call TRBD2 (6 bases). This CDR3 has 15 residues. V lost 1 base and J lost 2, with 9 bases in between. Germline V gene data show CDR1 as MGHRA and CDR2 as YSYEKL. The CDR3 region is CASSQGGLPYNEQFF. The CDR3 nucleotides read TGCGCCAGCAGCCAAGGTGGACTACCCTACAATGAGCAGTTCTTC.

The J gene is TRBJ2-3, the V gene TRBV27; the D gene is possibly TRBD2 (6 bases). CDR1 is MNHEY, CDR2 SMNVEV, per germline (reference sequence). Trimming removed 3 bases from V and 2 bases from J, with 12 bases in between. This CDR3 is built from 15 residues. The CDR3: CASSFRRENTDTQYF. The DNA for the CDR3 is TGTGCCAGCAGTTTTAGGAGGGAGAACACAGATACGCAGTATTTT.

The chain joins TRBV4-3 to TRBJ2-1, with a possible D match to TRBD1 (6 bases). Germline loops: CDR1 LGHNA, CDR2 YSLEER. Trimming cost V 4 bases and J 4 bases, with 11 bases left between them. The CDR3 has 14 amino acids. DNA for the CDR3: TGCGCCAGCAGCCGGGGGCTGCAGTACAATGAGCAGTTCTTC. Translating it yields CASSRGLQYNEQFF.

The chain has TRBV9 and TRBJ2-1; 9 bases match TRBD2. CDR1 is SGDLS, CDR2 YYNGEE, per germline. This CDR3 contains 16 residues. Trimming removed 4 bases from V and 9 bases from J; junction bases left unmatched: 14. CDR3 in amino acids: CASSLSGGREGGEQFF. Here the CDR3 DNA reads TGTGCCAGCAGCCTCTCCGGAGGGCGGGAGGGCGGTGAGCAGTTCTTC.

This chain connects TRBV7-9 to TRBJ2-1; TRBD1 agrees at 9 bases. Trimming removed 4 bases from V and 8 bases from J; junction bases left unmatched: 12. The CDR3 covers 16 residues. The germline CDR1 and CDR2 sequences are SEHNR and FQNEAQ (reference sequence). The CDR3 sequence is CASSYGTGRQRDEQFF. CDR3 coding DNA: TGTGCCAGCAGCTATGGGACAGGGAGGCAAAGGGATGAGCAGTTCTTC.

The table lists this clone with a count of one. This sequence joins TRBV4-3 and TRBJ2-1; TRBD2 agrees at 9 bases. Germline-derived CDR1 and CDR2 are LGHNA and YSLEER. The CDR3 contains 18 residues. Unmatched junction bases numbered 10, after V lost 0 bases and J lost 4 bases. CDR3 in DNA: TGCGCCAGCAGCCAAGATCGAGTGACTAGCGGAAATTACAATGAGCAGTTCTTC. This codes for CASSQDRVTSGNYNEQFF.

This clone was seen only once. This chain joins TRBV19 and TRBJ2-5, with a tentative D call TRBD2 (7 bases). Germline CDR1 reads LNHDA; CDR2 reads SQIVND (reference sequence). The V end lost 5 bases, the J end lost 4 bases, and 23 bases lay between the germline ends. This CDR3 has 17 residues. CDR3 sequence reads: CASSSAGLRGVGETQYF. The CDR3 DNA reads TGTGCCAGTAGTTCAGCGGGACTCAGGGGTGTCGGAGAGACCCAGTACTTC.

This rearrangement joins TRBV27 to TRBJ2-5, with 16 bases fitting TRBD2. The germline gives CDR1 MNHEY, CDR2 SMNVEV (reference sequence). This CDR3 region has 16 residues. The V segment lost 5 bases and the J segment 5 bases; nucleotides outside the gene matches: 5. The CDR3 protein is CASSMGTSGRVETQYF. The CDR3 DNA is TGTGCCAGCAGTATGGGGACTAGCGGGAGGGTTGAGACCCAGTACTTC.

The sample holds one count of this clone. The V and J genes are TRBV5-1 and TRBJ2-3; D unclear. Germline lookup yields CDR1 SGHRS and CDR2 YFSETQ. The CDR3 has 13 residues. V lost 1 base and J 3 bases, leaving 6 bases between the germline ends. The CDR3 region has the DNA TGCGCCAGCAGCTTGCGGCAAACAGATACGCAGTATTTT. Translation: CASSLRQTDTQYF. Complete variable domain (other parts from reference TRBV5-1 and TRBJ2-3): KAGVTQTPRYLIKTRGQQVTLSCSPISGHRSVSWYQQTPGQGLQFLFEYFSETQRNKGNFPGRFSGRQFSNSRSEMNVSTLELGDSALYLCASSLRQTDTQYFGPGTRLTVL.

The rearrangement uses TRBV4-1 and TRBJ1-5; D is possibly TRBD1 (5 bases). The CDR3 loop spans 15 amino acids. Germline V lookup: CDR1 MGHRA, CDR2 YSYEKL. Trimming took 0 bases from V and 7 from J, leaving 13 bases between them. The DNA of the CDR3 is TGCGCCAGCAGCCAAGATCGAAGGGGCGGACAGCCCCAGCATTTT. Residues: CASSQDRRGGQPQHF.

The chain combines TRBV5-1 with TRBJ2-3; D may be TRBD1 (5 bases). V was shortened by 0 bases and J by 0 bases, with 8 bases between the two germline ends. Germline CDR1 SGHRS, CDR2 YFSETQ. This CDR3 is built from 15 residues. CDR3 DNA: TGCGCCAGCAGCTTGGTCAGGGATAGCACAGATACGCAGTATTTT. This encodes CASSLVRDSTDTQYF.

The chain uses TRBV5-4 and TRBJ2-1; possible D gene TRBD1, 6 bases. Per the germline V gene, CDR1 is SGHNT and CDR2 is YYREEE (reference sequence). V lost 3 bases and J lost 5, with 12 bases in between. The CDR3 totals 14 residues. CDR3 amino acids: CASSYPGTNNEQFF. As DNA, the CDR3 is TGTGCCAGCAGCTACCCCGGGACAAACAATGAGCAGTTCTTC.

This chain links TRBV6-1 with TRBJ2-5, with a tentative D call TRBD2 (5 bases). The germline CDR1 and CDR2 sequences are MNHNS and SASEGT. This CDR3 has 16 residues. Trimming stripped 4 bases from V and 7 bases from J, with 22 bases between. The CDR3 loop reads CASSVPEGGSEGTQYF. DNA of the CDR3: TGTGCCAGCAGTGTTCCTGAGGGTGGGAGCGAAGGGACCCAGTACTTC.

CDR3 coding DNA: TGTGCCAGCAGCTTAGACTCCTACAATGAGCAGTTCTTC. This translates into CASSLDSYNEQFF. V usage is TRBV11-2 and J usage is TRBJ2-1; D call uncertain. This CDR3 comprises 13 residues. V shed 0 bases and J shed 0 bases, with 0 bases lying between them. Germline CDR1 reads SGHAT; CDR2 reads FQNNGV. The variable domain in full, completed from reference TRBV11-2 and TRBJ2-1, reads EAGVAQSPRYKIIEKRQSVAFWCNPISGHATLYWYQQILGQGPKLLIQFQNNGVVDDSQLPKDRFSAERLKGVDSTLKIQPAKLEDSAVYLCASSLDSYNEQFFGPGTRLTVL.

V and J are TRBV7-9 and TRBJ2-7, with TRBD1 matching over 8 bases. Germline CDR1 and CDR2: SEHNR and FQNEAQ (reference sequence). The CDR3 loop spans 14 amino acids. V trimming: 4 bases; J trimming: 5 bases; junction bases outside the gene matches: 7. CDR3 coding DNA: TGTGCCAGCAGCTCGGACAGGGCGGTCAACGAGCAGTACTTC. Residues: CASSSDRAVNEQYF.

The chain carries TRBV6-5 and TRBJ2-1; the D gene is possibly TRBD2 (5 bases). V was shortened by 4 bases and J by 3 bases, with 13 bases between the two germline ends. The CDR3 contains 15 residues. The germline gives CDR1 MNHEY, CDR2 SVGAGI. CDR3: CASSLYSVDYNEQFF. The CDR3 coding sequence is TGTGCCAGCAGTTTGTATAGCGTGGACTACAATGAGCAGTTCTTC.

V is TRBV9 and J is TRBJ2-1; TRBD2 matches 12 bases. This CDR3 comprises 16 residues. V lost 4 bases and J lost 7; bases outside the gene matches: 9. CDR1 is SGDLS, CDR2 YYNGEE, per germline. CDR3 sequence: CASSSSLAGGMNEQFF. The CDR3 region has the DNA TGTGCCAGCAGCTCATCCCTAGCGGGAGGGATGAATGAGCAGTTCTTC.

The rearrangement uses TRBV21-1 and TRBJ2-7; no DNA check was done on the table's D call, TRBD2. TRBV21-1 is described as a pseudogene. The CDR3 runs to 17 residues. CDR3 sequence (DNA): TGTGCCAGCAGCAAAATATTCGCCCGGGGGGGATTGCCCGAGCAGTACTTC. It specifies CASSKIFARGGLPEQYF.

The rearrangement joins TRBV6-1 to TRBJ1-1; no firm D call. V gave up 0 bases and J gave up 1 base, with 6 bases separating them. Germline loops: CDR1 MNHNS, CDR2 SASEGT. The CDR3 has 14 amino acids. The CDR3 reads CASSEAKGNTEAFF. The CDR3 region has the DNA TGTGCCAGCAGTGAAGCAAAAGGGAACACTGAAGCTTTCTTT.

This chain links TRBV5-6 with TRBJ1-1; D unclear. Germline assignment: CDR1 SGHDT and CDR2 YYEEEE. This CDR3 has 13 residues. Between the trimmed V and J ends, which lost 0 bases and 10 bases, there was a span of 13 bases. CDR3 in DNA: TGTGCCAGCAGCTTGGCCTACTCACGAGGAGCTTTCTTT. It yields the protein CASSLAYSRGAFF. Combining the CDR3 with reference TRBV5-6 and TRBJ1-1 gives the whole variable domain DAGVTQSPTHLIKTRGQQVTLRCSPKSGHDTVSWYQQALGQGPQFIFQYYEEEERQRGNFPDRFSGHQFPNYSSELNVNALLLGDSALYLCASSLAYSRGAFFGQGTRLTVV.

The CDR3 reads CASSSGSSGQYF. The CDR3 DNA is TGTGCCAGCAGCTCCGGCTCGTCTGGGCAGTACTTC. This sequence joins TRBV7-8 and TRBJ2-7; D remains unclear. The germline V gene encodes CDR1 SGHVS and CDR2 FQNEAQ. The CDR3 is made up of 12 amino acids. Trimming left V 4 bases short and J 9 bases short, with 13 bases between.

The chain employs TRBV7-9 and TRBJ2-5; D unclear. The CDR3 extends over 13 amino acids. V lost 5 bases and J 5 bases, leaving 12 bases between the germline ends. The germline CDR1 and CDR2 sequences are SEHNR and FQNEAQ (reference sequence). CDR3 bases: TGTGCCAGCAGCACCTCGGGCGCCGAGACCCAGTACTTC. Translated: CASSTSGAETQYF. Full variable domain (rest looked up from reference TRBV7-9 and TRBJ2-5): DTGVSQNPRHKITKRGQNVTFRCDPISEHNRLYWYRQTLGQGPEFLTYFQNEAQLEKSRLLSDRFSAERPKGSFSTLEIQRTEQGDSAMYLCASSTSGAETQYFGPGTRLLVL.

The chain couples TRBV6-5 to TRBJ2-3, with D hard to call. This CDR3 spans 13 amino acids. V was shortened by 6 bases and J by 6 bases, with 13 bases between the two germline ends. CDR1 and CDR2 (germline): MNHEY, SVGAGI. The CDR3, as DNA: TGTGCCAGCAGCCAAGGTGGGGTCGATACGCAGTATTTT. It is translated as CASSQGGVDTQYF.

The chain uses TRBV9 and TRBJ2-5; D is uncertain. Trimming removed 2 bases from V and 11 bases from J, with 16 bases in between. CDR3 size: 13 residues. Looked up from germline, CDR1 is SGDLS and CDR2 is YYNGEE. The CDR3 DNA is TGTGCCAGCAGCGTCGAAGTTAGTAGGGTGCAGTACTTC. It yields the protein CASSVEVSRVQYF.

The chain has TRBV15 and TRBJ2-1; D gene ambiguous. Trimming removed 1 base from V and 1 base from J, with 11 bases in between. The CDR3 is 16 amino acids. Germline-derived CDR1 and CDR2 are LNHNV and YYDKDF (reference sequence). The CDR3 nucleotides read TGTGCCACCAGCAGAGGCCTTATGGGGTCCTACAATGAGCAGTTCTTC. Its translation: CATSRGLMGSYNEQFF.

The chain is built from TRBV28 and TRBJ1-5; D is undetermined. Trimming removed 8 bases from V and 2 bases from J, with 19 bases in between. This CDR3 contains 16 residues. Germline V gives CDR1 MDHEN, CDR2 SYDVKM. The CDR3 nucleotides read TGTGCCAGCCGAACCGGACCTGCGGAGGGCAATCAGCCCCAGCATTTT. Its protein product is CASRTGPAEGNQPQHF.

The V gene is TRBV4-3, the J gene TRBJ2-7; tentatively, D is TRBD1 or TRBD2 (5 bases each). Trimming shortened V by 1 base and J by 4 bases, and 11 bases separated the two germline ends. This CDR3 is 14 amino acids long. Germline CDR1 LGHNA, CDR2 YSLEER. The CDR3 sequence: CASSQGQGAYEQYF. The CDR3, as DNA: TGCGCCAGCAGCCAAGGGCAGGGAGCGTACGAGCAGTACTTC.

The chain combines TRBV4-1 with TRBJ2-3; possibly TRBD2 for D (5 bases). The germline CDR1 and CDR2 sequences are MGHRA and YSYEKL. The CDR3 runs 14 residues. V lost 0 bases, J lost 7 bases, and 11 bases lay in between. CDR3 nucleotides: TGCGCCAGCAGCCAAGAATTCGGGGTTTATACGCAGTATTTT. Its protein is CASSQEFGVYTQYF.

V usage is TRBV28 and J usage is TRBJ2-1; D is perhaps TRBD2 (5 bases). This CDR3 is built from 14 residues. Germline V CDR1 and CDR2: MDHEN, SYDVKM. Trimming stripped 3 bases from V and 8 bases from J, with 14 bases between. The CDR3: CASSFSGRVDEQFF. CDR3 DNA sequence: TGTGCCAGCAGTTTCAGCGGACGGGTCGATGAGCAGTTCTTC.

V gene TRBV7-3 combines with J gene TRBJ2-3, with a tentative D call TRBD2 (5 bases). Germline lookup yields CDR1 SGHTA and CDR2 FQGTGA. The V gene lost 5 bases and the J gene lost 4 bases, with 16 bases spanning the gap. The CDR3 contains 15 residues. The CDR3 loop reads CASSPYPTTADTQYF. For the CDR3, the DNA is TGTGCCAGCAGCCCATATCCGACTACCGCAGATACGCAGTATTTT.

The gene calls are TRBV7-9 and TRBJ1-1, with unresolved D. Germline V CDR1 and CDR2: SEHNR, FQNEAQ (reference sequence). Trimming took 0 bases from V and 1 from J, leaving 6 bases between them. This CDR3 comprises 14 residues. The CDR3 DNA is TGTGCCAGCAGCTTAGCCCGGGCGAACACTGAAGCTTTCTTT. Translating it yields CASSLARANTEAFF. The full variable domain, its missing parts supplied by reference TRBV7-9 and TRBJ1-1, is DTGVSQNPRHKITKRGQNVTFRCDPISEHNRLYWYRQTLGQGPEFLTYFQNEAQLEKSRLLSDRFSAERPKGSFSTLEIQRTEQGDSAMYLCASSLARANTEAFFGQGTRLTVV.